What follows is one T cell receptor (beta chain) and its context. Its antigen is unknown. This entry belongs to a study of T cell responses to AZD1222 COVID-19 vaccine. Assay used: immunoSEQ multiplex PCR; TCRdb lists only in-frame clones, some missing. The sample records some 100,000 clones, roughly nine tenths being singletons. Study results and limitations: Females outnumbered males among donors, who were mostly white British; clonal diversity was possibly underestimated. There were vaccine-associated CD4 TCRs across spike, dominant at 160-218 and 743-854.

Germline V gene sequence: CDR1 SGHTA, CDR2 FQGNSA. This CDR3 has 17 amino acids. Deletions cut 1 base from V and 0 bases from J, with 15 bases between. The sample consisted of peripheral blood, taken 28 days after the second AZD1222 dose. V usage is TRBV7-2 and J usage is TRBJ1-2; D is uncertain. The receptor was isolated from an adult who received the AZD1222 COVID-19 vaccine. CDR3 in DNA: TGTGCCAGCAGCTTAGGTGGAATAAGCCGGGCTAACTATGGCTACACCTTC. Its translation is CASSLGGISRANYGYTF.